The following is a TCR beta chain sequence with its context. The sample is drawn from a study of blood T cell repertoires in COVID-19. Data came from immunoSEQ multiplex PCR; TCRdb stores just in-frame clones and leaves some out. The sample lists about 160,000 clones, about four fifths occurring once. V lost 7 bases and J lost 5, with 17 bases in between. The CDR3 consists of 14 residues. The germline V gene encodes CDR1 MGHDK and CDR2 SYGVNS. The rearrangement joins TRBV25-1 to TRBJ1-1; D unclear. This sequence was found in a woman older than 75 with acute or convalescent COVID-19. Sequenced input: peripheral blood. CDR3 coding DNA: TGTGCCAGCAACAGCCGTCCTGAACGGACTGAAGCTTTCTTT. It encodes CASNSRPERTEAFF.